Each of the 26 T cell receptor beta chains below was sequenced from the same sample in a study of cytomegalovirus exposure and HLA in healthy donors (dated by TCRdb to the late 2010s). The library came from the immunoSEQ multiplex PCR assay. As stored in TCRdb, this immuneACCESS dataset retains in-frame rearrangements with V and J assigned. A fraction of the clones does not appear; measured against another copy, unresolved V genes explain less than half of the discrepancy, and the remainder lacks a known reason. This sample comprises about 200,000 clones, 65% to 90% of them detected only once. The ten biggest clones cover around an eighth of the sample. The sample comprised PBMCs. Receptor source: a woman between 25 and 40 years old in good health and CMV-seropositive.

This clone was seen more than once but under ten times. The V gene is TRBV9, the J gene TRBJ2-7; 7 bases are shared with TRBD2. V trimming: 0 bases; J trimming: 5 bases; junction bases outside the gene matches: 5. The CDR3 is made up of 14 amino acids. Germline CDR1 SGDLS, CDR2 YYNGEE. The CDR3 loop is CASSVGGSGNEQYF. The DNA for the CDR3 is TGTGCCAGCAGCGTAGGCGGGAGCGGAAACGAGCAGTACTTC. The entire variable domain, with the rest obtained from reference TRBV9 and TRBJ2-7, is as follows: DSGVTQTPKHLITATGQRVTLRCSPRSGDLSVYWYQQSLDQGLQFLIQYYNGEERAKGNILERFSAQQFPDLHSELNLSSLELGDSALYFCASSVGGSGNEQYFGPGTRLTVT.

The gene calls are TRBV27 and TRBJ2-7; TRBD2 is a possible D gene (5 bases). The V gene lost 3 bases and the J gene lost 0 bases, with 18 bases spanning the gap. This CDR3 has 17 residues. Germline V lookup: CDR1 MNHEY, CDR2 SMNVEV (reference sequence). CDR3 residues: CASSFSSGSWSSYEQYF. The CDR3, as DNA: TGTGCCAGCAGTTTTTCGTCGGGAAGCTGGAGCTCCTACGAGCAGTACTTC.

The rearrangement links TRBV29-1 to TRBJ1-1; D unclear. CDR3 length equals 11 residues. CDR1 SQVTM and CDR2 ANQGSEA come from the germline V gene. Trimming left V 3 bases short and J 3 bases short, with 5 bases between. The CDR3 here is CSVDIYTEAFF. DNA of the CDR3: TGCAGCGTTGATATCTACACTGAAGCTTTCTTT.

The chain joins TRBV28 to TRBJ1-1; D is possibly TRBD1 (5 bases). V was shortened by 8 bases and J by 3 bases, with 19 bases between the two germline ends. The CDR3 spans 15 residues. CDR1 MDHEN and CDR2 SYDVKM come from the germline V gene. CDR3 amino acids: CASSLYRISHTEAFF. The CDR3 DNA is TGTGCCAGCTCACTTTACAGGATTTCTCACACTGAAGCTTTCTTT. Full variable domain (outside the CDR3, taken from reference TRBV28 and TRBJ1-1): DVKVTQSSRYLVKRTGEKVFLECVQDMDHENMFWYRQDPGLGLRLIYFSYDVKMKEKGDIPEGYSVSREKKERFSLILESASTNQTSMYLCASSLYRISHTEAFFGQGTRLTVV.

V and J are TRBV2 and TRBJ2-1, with D tentatively TRBD1 (6 bases). Trimming shortened V by 1 base and J by 9 bases, and 7 bases separated the two germline ends. This CDR3 contains 12 residues. Per the germline V gene, CDR1 is SNHLY and CDR2 is FYNNEI. CDR3 sequence reads: CASSEGGPEQFF. The CDR3 bases are TGTGCCAGCAGTGAAGGGGGGCCTGAGCAGTTCTTC.

The chain links TRBV5-6 to TRBJ2-5; 8 positions agree with TRBD1. V was pared by 4 bases and J by 1 base, with 15 bases of the junction left unmatched. The CDR3 spans 18 residues. Germline V gives CDR1 SGHDT, CDR2 YYEEEE. In DNA, the CDR3 is TGTGCCAGCAGCCCGACAGGGGTTTGGGTGGGTGGCCAAGAGACCCAGTACTTC. Translating it yields CASSPTGVWVGGQETQYF.

J is TRBJ2-3 and V is TRBV28; D might be TRBD2 (6 bases). CDR1 and CDR2 (germline): MDHEN, SYDVKM. The CDR3 is 13 residues long. The CDR3 DNA sequence: TGTGCGGGGGGTCCCCTTAGCACAGATACGCAGTATTTT. It specifies CAGGPLSTDTQYF.

The V call is TRBV4-2, the J call TRBJ2-5; 12 bases fit TRBD2. J lost 1 base, V lost 3 bases, and 6 bases had no gene match. From germline, CDR1 is LGHNA and CDR2 YNFKEQ. This CDR3 contains 17 residues. The CDR3 DNA is TGTGCCAGCAGCCAGGGTACTAGCGGGAGGACCCAAGAGACCCAGTACTTC. Amino acid sequence: CASSQGTSGRTQETQYF.

The chain is built from TRBV7-9 and TRBJ2-7, with D maybe TRBD1 (5 bases). Trimming cost V 2 bases and J 5 bases, with 16 bases left between them. This CDR3 comprises 15 residues. CDR1 is SEHNR, CDR2 FQNEAQ, per germline (reference sequence). CDR3 DNA sequence: TGTGCCAGCAGCTTATTATCAGGGTTTGAAAACGAGCAGTACTTC. This translates into CASSLLSGFENEQYF. The full variable domain, completed using reference TRBV7-9 and TRBJ2-7, is DTGVSQNPRHKITKRGQNVTFRCDPISEHNRLYWYRQTLGQGPEFLTYFQNEAQLEKSRLLSDRFSAERPKGSFSTLEIQRTEQGDSAMYLCASSLLSGFENEQYFGPGTRLTVT.

This rearrangement joins TRBV2 to TRBJ2-1, with D maybe TRBD1 (6 bases). This CDR3 is 15 amino acids long. Trimming took 6 bases from V and 4 from J, leaving 16 bases between them. Germline values: CDR1 SNHLY, CDR2 FYNNEI. CDR3 sequence (DNA): TGTGCCAGCAGCGTAAATCCAGGGGTTTACAATGAGCAGTTCTTC. Its translation is CASSVNPGVYNEQFF.

The rearrangement joins TRBV6-5 to TRBJ2-1; 7 positions agree with TRBD2. V gave up 6 bases and J gave up 6 bases; unmatched junction bases: 8. The CDR3 sequence is 14 residues long. Germline-derived CDR1 and CDR2 are MNHEY and SVGAGI. For the CDR3, the DNA is TGTGCCAGCAGCTCTAACGCGGGGGTCAATGAGCAGTTCTTC. Translated, it gives CASSSNAGVNEQFF.

The V call is TRBV9, the J call TRBJ2-3; TRBD2 matches at 9 bases. Germline V gene sequence: CDR1 SGDLS, CDR2 YYNGEE. The CDR3 totals 16 residues. V trimming: 2 bases; J trimming: 1 base; junction bases outside the gene matches: 5. CDR3: CASSVGLAVRTDTQYF. CDR3 nucleotide sequence: TGTGCCAGCAGCGTGGGACTAGCCGTTCGCACAGATACGCAGTATTTT.

This clone was seen just once. V is TRBV28 and J is TRBJ2-7; 7 positions match TRBD2. The CDR3 has 13 residues. The germline V gene has CDR1 MDHEN and CDR2 SYDVKM. V lost 7 bases to trimming and J lost 3 bases; unmatched junction nucleotides: 6. The CDR3 region has the DNA TGTGCCAGCAAGCGGGATTTTCTCTACGAGCAGTACTTC. Amino acid sequence: CASKRDFLYEQYF.

The chain recombines TRBV5-1 with TRBJ2-3; 7 bases are a match to TRBD1. The CDR3 is 16 amino acids. CDR1 and CDR2 (germline): SGHRS, YFSETQ. V lost 0 bases to trimming and J lost 2 bases; unmatched junction nucleotides: 6. CDR3 loop: CASSLANRGTTDTQYF. The DNA of the CDR3 is TGCGCCAGCAGCTTGGCTAACAGGGGAACCACAGATACGCAGTATTTT.

CDR3 residues: CASGDRVHAEGYTF. The CDR3 nucleotides read TGTGCCAGTGGAGACAGGGTTCATGCGGAAGGCTACACCTTC. The rearrangement links TRBV18 to TRBJ1-2, with 7 bases aligning to TRBD1. V dropped 9 bases and J dropped 8; count of bases not matched to a gene: 15. Germline V gene lookup returns CDR1 KGHSH and CDR2 LQKENI. This CDR3 spans 14 amino acids.

This chain uses TRBV5-1 with TRBJ2-2; TRBD1 is a possible D gene (5 bases). CDR3 length: 16 amino acids. Trimming shortened V by 1 base and J by 3 bases, and 13 bases separated the two germline ends. Germline V gives CDR1 SGHRS, CDR2 YFSETQ. CDR3 amino acids: CASSLLGASDTGELFF. The CDR3 DNA sequence: TGCGCCAGCAGCTTGCTAGGGGCATCGGACACCGGGGAGCTGTTTTTT. Full variable domain (missing parts from reference TRBV5-1 and TRBJ2-2): KAGVTQTPRYLIKTRGQQVTLSCSPISGHRSVSWYQQTPGQGLQFLFEYFSETQRNKGNFPGRFSGRQFSNSRSEMNVSTLELGDSALYLCASSLLGASDTGELFFGEGSRLTVL.

This clone was seen a single time. The CDR3 nucleotides are TGTGCCACTACCGGGACTAGCGGGAGGATAAACGAGCAGTACTTC. It yields the protein CATTGTSGRINEQYF. The gene calls are TRBV6-5 and TRBJ2-7; 15 bases line up with TRBD2. Germline CDR1 and CDR2: MNHEY and SVGAGI. CDR3 length equals 15 residues. After removal of 10 bases from V and 5 bases from J, the junction contained 9 bases not matched to a gene.

V usage is TRBV28 and J usage is TRBJ2-7; TRBD2 aligns across 9 bases. The CDR3 extends over 18 amino acids. The V segment lost 7 bases and the J segment 0 bases; nucleotides outside the gene matches: 16. In germline, CDR1 is MDHEN, CDR2 SYDVKM. This chain's CDR3 is CASTLTLQLAGSSYEQYF. CDR3 DNA: TGTGCCAGCACCCTCACCCTCCAGCTAGCGGGGAGCTCCTACGAGCAGTACTTC.

The rearrangement uses TRBV6-5 and TRBJ1-4; D ambiguous. Germline CDR1 MNHEY, CDR2 SVGAGI. This CDR3 is built from 14 residues. V was shortened by 0 bases and J by 6 bases, with 8 bases between the two germline ends. For the CDR3, the DNA is TGTGCCAGCAGTTACTCCATGACTCATGAAAAACTGTTTTTT. The encoded protein is CASSYSMTHEKLFF.

In this sample, this clone turned up a few times. The chain couples TRBV7-8 to TRBJ1-5; no clear D gene. CDR3 length: 15 residues. Germline V gene lookup returns CDR1 SGHVS and CDR2 FQNEAQ. The germline V and J ends were trimmed by 1 base and 5 bases, with 12 bases remaining between them. The CDR3 sequence: CASSLGSGGHQPQHF. CDR3 sequence (DNA): TGTGCCAGCAGCTTAGGGTCAGGAGGGCATCAGCCCCAGCATTTT.

The V call is TRBV19, the J call TRBJ1-1; D is ambiguous. The CDR3 totals 13 residues. Per germline, CDR1 LNHDA and CDR2 SQIVND (reference sequence). Trimming pared 4 bases from V and 2 bases from J, leaving 8 bases between. The CDR3 nucleotides are TGTGCCAGTAGTAGGCAATTCAACACTGAAGCTTTCTTT. Protein: CASSRQFNTEAFF. The whole variable domain, remainder taken from reference TRBV19 and TRBJ1-1, is DGGITQSPKYLFRKEGQNVTLSCEQNLNHDAMYWYRQDPGQGLRLIYYSQIVNDFQKGDIAEGYSVSREKKESFPLTVTSAQKNPTAFYLCASSRQFNTEAFFGQGTRLTVV.

This chain connects TRBV7-9 to TRBJ2-7; 7 nucleotides match TRBD2. CDR3 length equals 14 residues. The germline CDR1 and CDR2 sequences are SEHNR and FQNEAQ (reference sequence). V was pared by 3 bases and J by 5 bases, with 7 bases of the junction left unmatched. The CDR3, as DNA: TGTGCCAGCAGCTTTCTAGCGGCGGGCGACGAGCAGTACTTC. Translation: CASSFLAAGDEQYF.

The gene calls are TRBV5-5 and TRBJ2-2; maybe TRBD2 (6 bases). The V gene lost 3 bases and the J gene lost 2 bases, with 11 bases spanning the gap. Germline V gene lookup returns CDR1 SGHKS and CDR2 YYEKEE (reference sequence). The CDR3 runs 15 residues. In DNA form, the CDR3 reads TGTGCCAGCAGCTCGTTAGCGGAAAACACCGGGGAGCTGTTTTTT. It specifies CASSSLAENTGELFF. The full variable domain, its missing parts supplied by reference TRBV5-5 and TRBJ2-2, is DAGVTQSPTHLIKTRGQQVTLRCSPISGHKSVSWYQQVLGQGPQFIFQYYEKEERGRGNFPDRFSARQFPNYSSELNVNALLLGDSALYLCASSSLAENTGELFFGEGSRLTVL.

The rearrangement links TRBV28 to TRBJ1-3, with unresolved D. This CDR3 has 17 residues. Trimming shortened V by 3 bases and J by 4 bases, and 19 bases separated the two germline ends. Germline-derived CDR1 and CDR2 are MDHEN and SYDVKM. The CDR3 loop is CASSFGTATLAGNTIYF. The CDR3 DNA follows: TGTGCCAGCAGTTTTGGAACAGCTACTTTAGCGGGAAACACCATATATTTT.

The rearrangement links TRBV5-1 to TRBJ2-7; 7 nucleotides agree with TRBD1. The J segment lost 4 bases and the V segment lost 4 bases, leaving 8 bases of the junction unmatched. The germline gives CDR1 SGHRS, CDR2 YFSETQ. The CDR3 runs 14 residues. CDR3 coding DNA: TGCGCCAGCAGCGACCGACAGGGAACTTACGAGCAGTACTTC. This gives the protein CASSDRQGTYEQYF.

This chain joins TRBV5-1 and TRBJ2-2; D perhaps matches TRBD1 (6 bases). V gave up 1 base and J gave up 7 bases, with 14 bases separating them. Germline CDR1 SGHRS, CDR2 YFSETQ. The CDR3 is 15 amino acids. The CDR3 DNA sequence: TGCGCCAGCAGCTTGCAAACAGGGTATGGCGGGGAGCTGTTTTTT. Amino acids: CASSLQTGYGGELFF. Looking up the rest from reference TRBV5-1 and TRBJ2-2 gives the full variable domain: KAGVTQTPRYLIKTRGQQVTLSCSPISGHRSVSWYQQTPGQGLQFLFEYFSETQRNKGNFPGRFSGRQFSNSRSEMNVSTLELGDSALYLCASSLQTGYGGELFFGEGSRLTVL.